The 16 T cell receptor beta chains in this list originate from one sample, sequenced in a study of T cell therapy after organ transplantation. For these TCRs, the target antigens are not known. Measured with immunoSEQ multiplex PCR; TCRdb has only the in-frame clones, and not every one. The sample contains about 50,000 clones, 94% of which appear only once. Sequencing was performed on CD8+ T cells from blood, taken before autologous CMV-specific T cell therapy. These receptors all stem from a human patient who had received a solid organ transplant and had CMV disease.

The V gene is TRBV13, the J gene TRBJ1-1, with D unclear. Germline values: CDR1 PRHDT, CDR2 FYEKMQ (reference sequence). There are 15 residues in the CDR3. The V end lost 7 bases, the J end lost 0 bases, and 15 bases lay between the germline ends. CDR3 DNA: TGTGCCAGCAAAGCGAGAGTCCATTTGAACACTGAAGCTTTCTTT. Translating gives CASKARVHLNTEAFF.

The table lists this clone with a count of one. V gene TRBV7-9 combines with J gene TRBJ2-1; 8 bases are a match to TRBD1. V trimming: 4 bases; J trimming: 0 bases; junction bases outside the gene matches: 14. Looked up from germline, CDR1 is SEHNR and CDR2 is FQNEAQ (reference sequence). The CDR3 has 19 residues. The CDR3 here is CASSSPGQDFSSSYNEQFF. The CDR3 DNA follows: TGTGCCAGCAGCTCCCCGGGACAGGACTTCTCGAGCTCCTACAATGAGCAGTTCTTC.

This chain connects TRBV19 to TRBJ1-1, with D possibly matching TRBD1 (5 bases). The germline CDR1 and CDR2 sequences are LNHDA and SQIVND (reference sequence). V was shortened by 10 bases and J by 0 bases, with 15 bases between the two germline ends. This CDR3 comprises 14 residues. The chain's CDR3 is CATTGYRLNTEAFF. DNA of the CDR3: TGTGCCACCACGGGGTACAGGCTGAACACTGAAGCTTTCTTT.

CDR3 protein: CATSRDGTSQETQYF. For the CDR3, the DNA is TGTGCCACCAGCAGAGATGGGACTAGCCAAGAGACCCAGTACTTC. The chain joins TRBV15 to TRBJ2-5, with 8 positions matching TRBD2. The germline CDR1 and CDR2 sequences are LNHNV and YYDKDF (reference sequence). This CDR3 region has 15 residues. Unmatched junction bases numbered 1, after V lost 0 bases and J lost 1 base.

The gene calls are TRBV27 and TRBJ2-6; a possible D gene is TRBD1 (6 bases). The CDR3 sequence is 15 residues long. Trimming shortened V by 4 bases and J by 3 bases, and 10 bases separated the two germline ends. CDR1 is MNHEY and CDR2 is SMNVEV in the germline V gene (reference sequence). This chain's CDR3 is CASSSTGFGANVLTF. The CDR3 DNA sequence: TGTGCCAGCAGTTCGACAGGCTTTGGGGCCAACGTCCTGACTTTC.

In this sample, this clone turned up once. The CDR3 is CASSFFEKPNYGYTF. The CDR3 nucleotides read TGTGCCAGCAGCTTTTTCGAAAAGCCCAACTATGGCTACACCTTC. The V call is TRBV5-4, the J call TRBJ1-2, with no clear D. CDR1 and CDR2 from the germline V gene are SGHNT and YYREEE (reference sequence). The length of the CDR3 is 15 residues. V lost 2 bases and J 2 bases, leaving 13 bases between the germline ends. Variable domain in full (rest from reference TRBV5-4 and TRBJ1-2): ETGVTQSPTHLIKTRGQQVTLRCSSQSGHNTVSWYQQALGQGPQFIFQYYREEENGRGNFPPRFSGLQFPNYSSELNVNALELDDSALYLCASSFFEKPNYGYTFGSGTRLTVV.

This chain links TRBV6-4 with TRBJ2-1; 14 bases are shared with TRBD2. The germline gives CDR1 MRHNA, CDR2 SNTAGT. The CDR3 extends over 15 amino acids. V lost 3 bases to trimming and J lost 9 bases; unmatched junction nucleotides: 4. CDR3 amino acids: CASSETSGGAGEQFF. The DNA for the CDR3 is TGTGCCAGCAGTGAGACTAGCGGGGGGGCCGGTGAGCAGTTCTTC.

The chain has TRBV2 and TRBJ1-1; no firm D call. The CDR3 covers 17 residues. The germline CDR1 and CDR2 sequences are SNHLY and FYNNEI. Deletions cut 2 bases from V and 1 base from J, with 17 bases between. The CDR3 is CASSESLKSRQNTEAFF. CDR3 bases: TGTGCCAGCAGTGAATCGTTAAAGAGTCGCCAGAACACTGAAGCTTTCTTT.

V usage is TRBV11-2 and J usage is TRBJ1-5; 7 bases align to TRBD1. V shed 5 bases, J shed 0 bases, and the junction held 10 bases outside the gene matches. Germline V gene lookup returns CDR1 SGHAT and CDR2 FQNNGV. The CDR3 sequence is 17 residues long. The CDR3 nucleotides read TGTGCCAGCAGCCCAGGGGGGGCAGACAATAGCAATCAGCCCCAGCATTTT. It specifies CASSPGGADNSNQPQHF.

This sequence joins TRBV7-9 and TRBJ1-4; D perhaps matches TRBD1 (5 bases). The CDR3 has 15 amino acids. V was trimmed by 2 bases and J by 0 bases, leaving 7 bases between them. From germline, CDR1 is SEHNR and CDR2 FQNEAQ (reference sequence). CDR3 residues: CASSLTGATNEKLFF. The CDR3, as DNA: TGTGCCAGCAGCTTAACAGGTGCAACTAATGAAAAACTGTTTTTT.

This chain joins TRBV27 and TRBJ2-7; 7 positions agree with TRBD1. After removal of 2 bases from V and 2 bases from J, the junction contained 3 bases not matched to a gene. Germline V CDR1 and CDR2: MNHEY, SMNVEV (reference sequence). The CDR3 is made up of 14 amino acids. The CDR3 DNA sequence: TGTGCCAGCAGTTTAGGACAGGTAACCTACGAGCAGTACTTC. It codes for CASSLGQVTYEQYF.

The chain combines TRBV29-1 with TRBJ1-1; D remains ambiguous. The CDR3 sequence is 16 residues long. V was shortened by 0 bases and J by 6 bases, with 20 bases between the two germline ends. Germline CDR1 and CDR2: SQVTM and ANQGSEA. For the CDR3, the DNA is TGCAGCGTTGAAGAGCCCCGTGGTCCCCCTCTGGCTGAAGCTTTCTTT. Translated, it gives CSVEEPRGPPLAEAFF.

This rearrangement joins TRBV11-2 to TRBJ2-7; D is unresolved. V lost 0 bases, J lost 5 bases, and 8 bases lay in between. The CDR3 sequence is 13 residues long. CDR1 is SGHAT and CDR2 is FQNNGV in the germline V gene. The CDR3 sequence: CASSLEPTHEQYF. The CDR3 DNA reads TGTGCCAGCAGCTTAGAGCCCACCCACGAGCAGTACTTC.

The CDR3 loop reads CASSLPPADTQYF. DNA of the CDR3: TGTGCCAGCAGCTTACCCCCCGCAGATACGCAGTATTTT. The chain joins TRBV7-2 to TRBJ2-3; D is undetermined. In germline, CDR1 is SGHTA, CDR2 FQGNSA. The CDR3 loop spans 13 amino acids. V was shortened by 2 bases and J by 4 bases, with 7 bases between the two germline ends.

The chain recombines TRBV4-3 with TRBJ2-7; D is unresolved. CDR3 length: 15 residues. Trimming shortened V by 0 bases and J by 0 bases, and 9 bases separated the two germline ends. CDR1 is LGHNA and CDR2 is YSLEER in the germline V gene. CDR3 loop: CASSQDSRGSYEQYF. Written as DNA, the CDR3 is TGCGCCAGCAGCCAAGATAGTAGAGGCTCCTACGAGCAGTACTTC.

The gene calls are TRBV7-9 and TRBJ1-2, with D perhaps TRBD1 (5 bases). Trimming removed 5 bases from V and 0 bases from J, with 13 bases in between. The CDR3 has 15 amino acids. Germline lookup yields CDR1 SEHNR and CDR2 FQNEAQ (reference sequence). The CDR3 loop is CASSPRDGANYGYTF. The DNA for the CDR3 is TGTGCCAGCAGCCCGAGGGACGGAGCTAACTATGGCTACACCTTC.